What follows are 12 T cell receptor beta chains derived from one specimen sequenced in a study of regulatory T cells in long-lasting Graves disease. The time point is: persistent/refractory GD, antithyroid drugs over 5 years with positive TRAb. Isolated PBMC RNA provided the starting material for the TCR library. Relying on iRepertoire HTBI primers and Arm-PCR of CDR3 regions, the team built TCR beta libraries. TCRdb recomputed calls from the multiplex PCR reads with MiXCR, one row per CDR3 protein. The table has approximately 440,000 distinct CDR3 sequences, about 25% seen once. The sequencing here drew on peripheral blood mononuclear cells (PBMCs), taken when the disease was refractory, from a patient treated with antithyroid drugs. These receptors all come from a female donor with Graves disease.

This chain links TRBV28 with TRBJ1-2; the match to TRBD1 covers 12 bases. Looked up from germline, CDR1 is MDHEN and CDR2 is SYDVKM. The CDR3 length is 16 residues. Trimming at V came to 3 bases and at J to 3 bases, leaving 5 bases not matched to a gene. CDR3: CASSLGTGGWHYGYTF. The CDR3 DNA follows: TGTGCCAGCAGTTTGGGGACAGGGGGCTGGCACTATGGCTACACCTTC.

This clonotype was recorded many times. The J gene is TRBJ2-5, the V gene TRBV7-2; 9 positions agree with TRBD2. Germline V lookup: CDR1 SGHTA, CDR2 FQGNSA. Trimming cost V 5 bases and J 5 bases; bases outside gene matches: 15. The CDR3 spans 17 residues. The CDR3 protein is CASSEVAGGPFVETQYF. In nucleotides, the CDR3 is TGTGCCAGCAGCGAAGTGGCGGGAGGGCCTTTCGTGGAGACCCAGTACTTC.

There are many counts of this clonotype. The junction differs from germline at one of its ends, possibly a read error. The CDR3 DNA reads TGTGCTAGCAGCTTAGTGTTGGGTCAGGGAGATTCACCCCTCCACTTT. Translation: CASSLVLGQGDSPLHF. V gene TRBV7-7 combines with J gene TRBJ1-6, with TRBD1 as a possible D gene (5 bases). Germline V lookup: CDR1 SSHAT, CDR2 FNYEAQ (reference sequence). CDR3 length: 16 amino acids.

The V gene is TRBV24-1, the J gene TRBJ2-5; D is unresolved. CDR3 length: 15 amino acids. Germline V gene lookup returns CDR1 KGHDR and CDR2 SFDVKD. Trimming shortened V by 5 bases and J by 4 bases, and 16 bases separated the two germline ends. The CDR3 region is CATSGDTTPGETQYF. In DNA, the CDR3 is TGTGCCACCAGTGGTGACACTACCCCGGGAGAGACCCAGTACTTC.

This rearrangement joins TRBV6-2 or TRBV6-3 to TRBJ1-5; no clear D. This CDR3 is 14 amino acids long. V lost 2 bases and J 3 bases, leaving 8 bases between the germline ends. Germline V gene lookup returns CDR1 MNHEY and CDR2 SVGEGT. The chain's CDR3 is CASSYTSANQPQHF. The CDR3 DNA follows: TGTGCCAGCAGTTACACGAGTGCCAATCAGCCCCAGCATTTT.

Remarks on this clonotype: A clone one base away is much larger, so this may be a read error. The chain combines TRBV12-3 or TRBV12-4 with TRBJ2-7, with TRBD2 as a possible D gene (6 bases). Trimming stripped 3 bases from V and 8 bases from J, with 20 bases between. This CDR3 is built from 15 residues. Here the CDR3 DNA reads TGTGCCAGCAGTTTTTCTCGGGAGAAGTTCCACAAGCAGTACTTC. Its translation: CASSFSREKFHKQYF.

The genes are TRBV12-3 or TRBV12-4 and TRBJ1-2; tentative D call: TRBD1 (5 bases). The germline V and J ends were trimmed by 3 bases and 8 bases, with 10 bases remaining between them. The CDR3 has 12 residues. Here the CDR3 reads CASSFRQRGYTF. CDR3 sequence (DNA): TGTGCCAGCAGTTTCCGACAGAGGGGCTACACCTTC.

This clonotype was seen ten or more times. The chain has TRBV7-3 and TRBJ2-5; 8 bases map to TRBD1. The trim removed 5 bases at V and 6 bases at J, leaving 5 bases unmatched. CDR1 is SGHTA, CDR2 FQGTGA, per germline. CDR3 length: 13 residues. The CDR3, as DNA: TGTGCCAGCAGCCCAGGGGGCACGAAGACCCAGTACTTC. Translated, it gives CASSPGGTKTQYF.

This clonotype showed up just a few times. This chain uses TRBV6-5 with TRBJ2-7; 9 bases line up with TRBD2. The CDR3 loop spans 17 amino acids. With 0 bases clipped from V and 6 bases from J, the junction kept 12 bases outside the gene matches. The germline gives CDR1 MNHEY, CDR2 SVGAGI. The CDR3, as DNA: TGTGCCAGCAGTTACTCCCCCTTACTAGCGGGCGGGGGCGAGCAGTACTTC. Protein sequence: CASSYSPLLAGGGEQYF.

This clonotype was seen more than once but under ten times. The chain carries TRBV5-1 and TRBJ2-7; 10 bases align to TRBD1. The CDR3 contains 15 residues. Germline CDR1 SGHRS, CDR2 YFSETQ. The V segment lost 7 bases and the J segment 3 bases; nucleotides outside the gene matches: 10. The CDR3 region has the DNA TGCGCCAGCTGCGAGATCGGGACAGGGGTCTACGAGCAGTACTTC. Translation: CASCEIGTGVYEQYF.

In nucleotides, the CDR3 is TGTGCCATCAGTGCGGGGCAGGGGACTGAAGCTTTCTTT. It encodes CAISAGQGTEAFF. The V gene is TRBV10-3, the J gene TRBJ1-1, with D possibly matching TRBD1 (6 bases). Trimming took off 4 bases at V and 5 bases at J, with 11 bases between the two ends. The length of the CDR3 is 13 residues. The germline V gene encodes CDR1 ENHRY and CDR2 SYGVKD.

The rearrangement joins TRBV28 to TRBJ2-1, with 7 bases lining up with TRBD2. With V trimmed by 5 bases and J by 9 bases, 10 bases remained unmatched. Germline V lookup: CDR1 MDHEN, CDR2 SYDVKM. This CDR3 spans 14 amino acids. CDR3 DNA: TGTGCCAGCAGTCCCACTAGCGCGAGGGCTGAGCAGTTCTTC. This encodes CASSPTSARAEQFF.